This T cell receptor beta chain was documented in a study of low-dose radiotherapy and immunotherapy resistance in tumors. Study background: Each fraction given to Cohort 2 every two weeks delivered 1 Gy, and the total reached 13 Gy over 26 weeks. Nivolumab was given to patients as a 240 mg flat dose every two weeks, and ipilimumab at 1 mg/kg every six weeks. Both were delivered intravenously.

Ten or more counts support this clonotype. Time point of the sample: after trial treatment. Treatment here: LDRT plus nivolumab, ipilimumab, low-dose cyclophosphamide and aspirin (RACIN trial). Inclusion covered patients whose advanced solid tumors lacked tumor-infiltrating lymphocytes. This CDR3 region has 15 residues. The germline CDR1 and CDR2 sequences are MNHEY and SVGEGT. Losses at the gene ends were 4 bases for V and 2 bases for J; bases not matched to a gene: 4. Both TCRalpha and TCRbeta chains were reverse transcribed with V-gene-specific primers. The PCR that amplified TCRs ran for about 20 cycles, relying on a constant-region primer and a V-primer adapter. It was by in vitro transcription that isolated mRNA was amplified. TCRdb fed the reads into MiXCR, producing one record per CDR3 protein. This sample has some 57,000 distinct CDR3 sequences, with around a quarter found just once.

This specimen consisted of PBMCs, obtained after low-dose radiotherapy plus immunotherapy. This TCR was recovered from a male donor with prostate cancer. The chain employs TRBV6-2 or TRBV6-3 and TRBJ1-4; 7 positions agree with TRBD1. CDR3 DNA: TGTGCCAGCAGTTCTAACAGGGGTACTAATGAAAAACTGTTTTTT. Translated: CASSSNRGTNEKLFF.